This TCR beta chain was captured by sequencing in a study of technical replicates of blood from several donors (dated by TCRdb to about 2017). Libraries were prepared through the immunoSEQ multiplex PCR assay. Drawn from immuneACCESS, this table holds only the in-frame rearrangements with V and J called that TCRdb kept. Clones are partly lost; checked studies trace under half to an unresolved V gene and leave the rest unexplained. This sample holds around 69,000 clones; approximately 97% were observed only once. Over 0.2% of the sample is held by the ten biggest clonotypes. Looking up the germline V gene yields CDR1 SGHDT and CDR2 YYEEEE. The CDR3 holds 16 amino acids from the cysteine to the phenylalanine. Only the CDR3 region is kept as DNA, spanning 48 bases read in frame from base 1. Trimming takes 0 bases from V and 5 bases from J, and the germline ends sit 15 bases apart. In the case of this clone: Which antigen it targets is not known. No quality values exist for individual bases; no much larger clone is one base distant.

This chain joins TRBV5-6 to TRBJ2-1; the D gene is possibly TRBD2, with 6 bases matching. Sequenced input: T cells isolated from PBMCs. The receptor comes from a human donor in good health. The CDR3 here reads CASSLEGRDWNNEQFF. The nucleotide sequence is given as TGTGCCAGCAGCTTGGAGGGGCGGGATTGGAACAATGAGCAGTTCTTC.